This T cell receptor (beta chain) was recorded in a study of breast tumors, draining lymph nodes, adjacent tissues. From germline, CDR1 is SQVTM and CDR2 ANQGSEA. This CDR3 comprises 15 residues. Trimming at V came to 7 bases and at J to 1 base, leaving 5 bases not matched to a gene. TCRdb reanalysed the multiplex PCR reads using MiXCR and keeps one entry per CDR3 protein. The data hold fewer than 300,000 distinct CDR3 sequences, with approximately 31% observed a single time. This clonotype was recorded at least ten times. Breast cancer patients provided tissue from their axillary draining lymph nodes.

Input material: axillary lymph node tissue. This TCR derives from a female donor with breast cancer. Some clones in this sample may be carry-over from other donors' samples. The V and J genes are TRBV29-1 and TRBJ2-3; 13 positions agree with TRBD2. The CDR3 DNA reads as TGCAGCGCTCCCGGACTAGCGGGGGGCACAGATACGCAGTATTTT. Protein: CSAPGLAGGTDTQYF.